These T cell receptor beta chains were read from a single sample in a study of cytomegalovirus exposure and HLA in healthy donors. TCRdb's copy holds only in-frame clones and misses some; the assay was immunoSEQ multiplex PCR. The sample comprises around 190,000 clones, over 75% of which are singletons, and 2.5% to 3.5% rests with the top ten. The specimen was PBMCs. Receptor source: a woman aged 25 to 39 in good health and CMV-seronegative. The CDR3 runs from the conserved cysteine through the conserved F or W. The D gene is left open where the match is weak. Not all rows give a size; the values are once, few, many and, for expanded clones, a class.

TRBD2	TRBJ2-7	TRBV9	NA	CASSGGGGGVYEQYF	TGTGCCAGCAGCGGAGGGGGCGGGGGGGTCTACGAGCAGTACTTC
TRBD1	TRBJ2-2	TRBV27	NA	CASSPGTGVDGELFF	TGTGCCAGCAGTCCTGGGACAGGGGTTGACGGGGAGCTGTTTTTT
NA	TRBJ2-7	TRBV6-5	NA	CASSYVSAGYEQYF	TGTGCCAGCAGTTACGTTTCGGCAGGCTACGAGCAGTACTTC
TRBD1	TRBJ1-2	TRBV9	NA	CASSLALGGSGYGYTF	TGTGCCAGCAGCTTAGCCTTAGGGGGCTCTGGCTATGGCTACACCTTC
TRBD1	TRBJ2-5	TRBV5-1	few	CASSGGQGRETQYF	TGCGCCAGCAGCGGGGGACAGGGGCGGGAGACCCAGTACTTC
TRBD1	TRBJ2-5	TRBV7-9	NA	CASSHLTGQGPETQYF	TGTGCCAGCAGCCATTTAACCGGACAGGGGCCGGAGACCCAGTACTTC
TRBD2	TRBJ2-1	TRBV5-6	NA	CASSLYSGGDFNEQFF	TGTGCCAGCAGCTTGTATAGCGGGGGGGATTTCAATGAGCAGTTCTTC
NA	TRBJ1-5	TRBV28	few	CASSSPQQGHQPQHF	TGTGCCAGCAGTTCACCCCAACAGGGTCATCAGCCCCAGCATTTT
TRBD2	TRBJ2-1	TRBV29-1	NA	CSVEGLADNNEQFF	TGCAGCGTTGAAGGACTAGCGGATAACAATGAGCAGTTCTTC
NA	TRBJ2-3	TRBV18	NA	CASSPTGGTDTQYF	TGTGCCAGCTCACCAACGGGGGGCACAGATACGCAGTATTTT
NA	TRBJ1-1	TRBV21-1	NA	CASPGGNTEAFF	TGTGCCAGCCCAGGGGGTAACACTGAAGCTTTCTTT
NA	TRBJ2-7	TRBV7-2	NA	CASSFPAYEQYF	TGTGCCAGCAGCTTTCCCGCCTACGAGCAGTACTTC
TRBD1	TRBJ1-2	TRBV2	NA	CASRRDRGGFYGYTF	TGTGCCAGCAGACGCGACAGGGGGGGCTTCTATGGCTACACCTTC
NA	TRBJ1-3	TRBV7-2	NA	CASSLLPPGLGNTIYF	TGTGCCAGCAGCTTACTCCCACCCGGTTTAGGAAACACCATATATTTT
NA	TRBJ2-3	TRBV29-1	NA	CSVDGLGVRAQYF	TGCAGCGTTGACGGACTGGGCGTCCGGGCGCAGTATTTT
TRBD2	TRBJ2-2	TRBV5-1	NA	CASSLGPSGANTGELFF	TGCGCCAGCAGCTTGGGGCCTAGCGGGGCGAACACCGGGGAGCTGTTTTTT
TRBD1	TRBJ1-5	TRBV7-8	NA	CASSLLVGTGPGQPQHF	TGTGCCAGCAGCTTATTGGTTGGGACAGGGCCGGGGCAGCCCCAGCATTTT
TRBD2	TRBJ2-7	TRBV16	NA	CASSPGTSGRACYEQYF	TGTGCCAGCAGCCCAGGGACTAGCGGGAGGGCCTGCTACGAGCAGTACTTC
TRBD1	TRBJ2-2	TRBV11-3	NA	CASSSPRTGNGELFF	TGTGCCAGCAGCTCCCCTAGGACAGGGAACGGGGAGCTGTTTTTT
TRBD1	TRBJ2-2	TRBV6-5	NA	CASSYLTGGNTGELFF	TGTGCCAGCAGTTACTTAACAGGGGGGAACACCGGGGAGCTGTTTTTT
TRBD2	TRBJ2-5	TRBV2	NA	CASSGLAGRKETQYF	TGTGCCAGCAGTGGCCTAGCGGGGAGAAAAGAGACCCAGTACTTC
NA	TRBJ2-5	TRBV11-2	NA	CASSSGTSAQYF	TGTGCCAGCAGCTCTGGGACTTCCGCCCAGTACTTC
NA	TRBJ1-2	TRBV20-1	once	CSARGGYGYTF	TGCAGTGCGCGAGGGGGCTATGGCTACACCTTC
NA	TRBJ1-5	TRBV28	NA	CASSEGGGNQPQHF	TGTGCCAGCAGCGAGGGGGGGGGCAATCAGCCCCAGCATTTT